This T cell receptor beta chain emerged from a study of spatial heterogeneity in lung cancer. As for the study in general: The average count in raw reads for each unique TCR and UMI combination exceeded nine appearances.

V lost 4 bases and J lost 3; bases outside the gene matches: 5. The CDR3 is 15 amino acids. Study-wide results and caveats: Estimation of coverage gave values of around 7% for alpha and over 12% for beta chains in tumor T cells. It was found that expanded intratumoral alpha and beta TCR counts tracked tumor mutation counts.

This sample's time point: sample taken at primary tumor resection. There were around 72 donors, all of them untreated patients with early-stage non-small cell lung cancer. Individually, TCR cDNA molecules were each labelled with a unique molecular identifier. Each CDR3 protein is one row after TCRdb ran MiXCR on the 5' RACE reads. The sample holds 13,000 or so distinct CDR3 sequences, approximately 4.8% seen once. A word on this clonotype: The antigen remains unidentified.

Sample: lung tumor tissue, taken at surgery. The chain carries TRBV12-3 or TRBV12-4 and TRBJ2-4; 8 bases map to TRBD2. The source is a male donor with early-stage non-small cell lung cancer. Here the CDR3 DNA reads TGTGCCAGCAGTTCCCGGGGGGGTGGCAAAAACATTCAGTACTTC. This sequence encodes CASSSRGGGKNIQYF.